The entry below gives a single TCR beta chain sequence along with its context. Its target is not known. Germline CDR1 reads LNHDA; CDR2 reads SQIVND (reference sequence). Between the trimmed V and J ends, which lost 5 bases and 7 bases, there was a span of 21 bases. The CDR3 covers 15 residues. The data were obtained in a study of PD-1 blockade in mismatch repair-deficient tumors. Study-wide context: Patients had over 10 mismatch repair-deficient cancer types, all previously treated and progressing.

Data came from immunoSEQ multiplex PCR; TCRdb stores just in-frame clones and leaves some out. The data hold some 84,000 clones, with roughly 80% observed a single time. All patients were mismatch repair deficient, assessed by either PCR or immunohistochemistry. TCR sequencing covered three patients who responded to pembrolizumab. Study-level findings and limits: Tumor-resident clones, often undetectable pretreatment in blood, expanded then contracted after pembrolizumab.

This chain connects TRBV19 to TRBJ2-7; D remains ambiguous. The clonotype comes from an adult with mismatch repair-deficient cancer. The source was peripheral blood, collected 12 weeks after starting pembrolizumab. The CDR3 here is CASSPTTKQMGEQYF. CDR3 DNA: TGTGCCAGTAGTCCCACCACAAAGCAAATGGGAGAGCAGTACTTC.